The present T cell receptor (beta chain) was sequenced within a study of naive and memory T cell subsets. Points from the study as a whole: The RNA method is potentially sensitive to activation and differentiation changes. More TCRs at tuberculin sites were read as hypersensitivity T cell infiltration. Reportedly, tuberculin skin test sites gave far more TCRs than other biopsies.

Ligated cDNA underwent four rounds of PCR with nested alpha and beta constant region primers and SP2. One entry per CDR3 protein results from TCRdb running MiXCR on the UMI-ligation and nested PCR reads. This sample carries approximately 21,000 distinct CDR3 sequences, about 6.4% of them seen once, and the ten largest clones take 6% to 8%. Trimming took 3 bases from V and 0 from J, leaving 6 bases between them. The CDR3 extends over 14 amino acids. Germline-derived CDR1 and CDR2 are SGHVS and FQNEAQ. Details on this clonotype: The antigen is unknown.

As for treatment: skin biopsy from PPD injection site in Mantoux-positive individual. An oligonucleotide containing a UMI was ligated to the 3' end of TCR cDNA. The chain combines TRBV7-8 with TRBJ1-3; D gene unclear. Here the sequenced sample was skin, taken from a tuberculin skin test site. The sequence was collected from an adult in good health. CDR3 coding DNA: TGTGCCAGCAGCTTGGGAACCTCTGGAAACACCATATATTTT. Its translation is CASSLGTSGNTIYF.